These 18 T cell receptor beta chains share one sample of origin, sequenced in a study of blood T cell repertoires in COVID-19. The table came from immunoSEQ multiplex PCR; TCRdb's copy has only in-frame clones and leaves some out. The sample has 170,000 or so clones, around 87% seen once; the top ten hold under 15%. Sequenced material: peripheral blood. Receptors were obtained from a woman in her sixties or seventies with COVID-19, enrolled during active disease.

The chain is built from TRBV24-1 and TRBJ2-5, with 9 nucleotides matching TRBD1. Looked up from germline, CDR1 is KGHDR and CDR2 is SFDVKD. CDR3 length equals 18 residues. Trimming at V came to 1 base and at J to 4 bases, leaving 12 bases not matched to a gene. The CDR3 loop reads CATSDFLVGQGGLETQYF. DNA for the CDR3: TGTGCCACCAGTGATTTTCTGGTGGGACAGGGTGGTTTAGAGACCCAGTACTTC.

This rearrangement joins TRBV7-9 to TRBJ1-5; D is unclear. Germline-derived CDR1 and CDR2 are SEHNR and FQNEAQ (reference sequence). The V gene lost 5 bases and the J gene lost 4 bases, with 9 bases spanning the gap. There are 13 residues in the CDR3. DNA of the CDR3: TGTGCCAGCAGCGCAACTTTTAATCAGCCCCAGCATTTT. Translation gives CASSATFNQPQHF.

The chain carries TRBV6-5 and TRBJ2-1, with D possibly TRBD2 on 5 matching bases. Per germline, CDR1 MNHEY and CDR2 SVGAGI. The V end lost 7 bases, the J end lost 12 bases, and 13 bases lay between the germline ends. This CDR3 comprises 11 residues. CDR3 nucleotides: TGTGCCAGCACGGAACTAGAGGGGCAGTTCTTC. Protein sequence: CASTELEGQFF.

This clone showed up just a few times. The V gene is TRBV9, the J gene TRBJ1-6; D gene ambiguous. Trimming cost V 4 bases and J 2 bases, with 7 bases left between them. Germline values: CDR1 SGDLS, CDR2 YYNGEE. There are 14 residues in the CDR3. The CDR3 coding sequence is TGTGCCAGCAGCCCCGGGGCCTATAATTCACCCCTCCACTTT. This translates into CASSPGAYNSPLHF.

V gene TRBV5-1 combines with J gene TRBJ2-6; 7 bases fit TRBD1. Germline-derived CDR1 and CDR2 are SGHRS and YFSETQ. V trimming: 0 bases; J trimming: 1 base; junction bases outside the gene matches: 7. The CDR3 runs 18 residues. The CDR3 sequence is CASSLVAGGPSGANVLTF. The CDR3 DNA follows: TGCGCCAGCAGCTTGGTGGCAGGGGGTCCTTCTGGGGCCAACGTCCTGACTTTC.

This sequence joins TRBV19 and TRBJ2-7, with D possibly being TRBD1 (6 bases). V was pared by 3 bases and J by 3 bases, with 15 bases between. The CDR3 is 15 amino acids. Germline-derived CDR1 and CDR2 are LNHDA and SQIVND (reference sequence). The CDR3 DNA reads TGTGCCAGTAGTATTTCAGGGGCCGGCGACTACGAGCAGTACTTC. Translated, it gives CASSISGAGDYEQYF.

The chain links TRBV19 to TRBJ2-3; D remains unclear. CDR1 is LNHDA and CDR2 is SQIVND in the germline V gene (reference sequence). V lost 7 bases and J 3 bases, leaving 14 bases between the germline ends. This CDR3 has 14 residues. The CDR3 reads CASTPSRGTDTQYF. CDR3 bases: TGTGCCAGTACCCCATCCCGAGGAACAGATACGCAGTATTTT.

This sequence joins TRBV11-3 and TRBJ1-1; D perhaps matches TRBD1 (5 bases). The CDR3 extends over 13 amino acids. CDR1 and CDR2 from the germline V gene are SGHNT and YENEEA. Trimming left V 2 bases short and J 8 bases short, with 12 bases between. For the CDR3, the DNA is TGTGCCAGCAGCTTACCCCACGGGGGGGAAGCTTTCTTT. Its translation: CASSLPHGGEAFF.

The chain joins TRBV29-1 to TRBJ1-2; the match to TRBD1 covers 9 bases. The CDR3 length is 12 residues. After removal of 7 bases from V and 8 bases from J, the junction contained 8 bases not matched to a gene. Germline V lookup: CDR1 SQVTM, CDR2 ANQGSEA. In DNA form, the CDR3 reads TGCAGCGCCGAGCGGACAGGGGACGGCTACACCTTC. It is translated as CSAERTGDGYTF.

To note about this clone: Compared with germline, one end of the junction differs, possibly owing to a read error. J is TRBJ2-1 and V is TRBV5-1, with TRBD2 matching over 11 bases. From germline, CDR1 is SGHRS and CDR2 YFSETQ. The CDR3 is 12 amino acids. In DNA form, the CDR3 reads TGCGCCAGCAGAACTAGCGGGAGTAAGGGGGTCTTC. Encoded protein: CASRTSGSKGVF.

The V and J genes are TRBV6-2 or TRBV6-3 and TRBJ1-1; possibly TRBD1 for D (5 bases). Trimming shortened V by 0 bases and J by 9 bases, and 17 bases separated the two germline ends. Germline assignment: CDR1 MNHEY and CDR2 SVGEGT. The CDR3 has 15 residues. CDR3 nucleotides: TGTGCCAGCAGTTACTCGCAGGGCGAACTAACGAAAGCTTTCTTT. Amino acids: CASSYSQGELTKAFF.

This chain connects TRBV7-2 to TRBJ1-2; D is uncertain. This CDR3 contains 14 residues. V was clipped by 2 bases and J by 6 bases, with 13 bases between them. Germline-derived CDR1 and CDR2 are SGHTA and FQGNSA. The CDR3 bases are TGTGCCAGCAGCTTATGGGGTATCGGGGATGGCTACACCTTC. This codes for CASSLWGIGDGYTF.

The J gene is TRBJ2-2, the V gene TRBV28; TRBD2 agrees at 7 bases. Trimming at V came to 8 bases and at J to 0 bases, leaving 9 bases not matched to a gene. The CDR3 totals 16 residues. Germline V gene lookup returns CDR1 MDHEN and CDR2 SYDVKM. The CDR3 loop is CASAIAGRANTGELFF. The CDR3 DNA sequence: TGTGCCAGCGCCATTGCTGGGAGGGCGAACACCGGGGAGCTGTTTTTT.

This chain uses TRBV3-1 (or the pseudogene TRBV3-2) with TRBJ2-7, with 13 positions matching TRBD2. The CDR3 is 16 amino acids. The germline gives CDR1 LGHDT, CDR2 YNNKEL (reference sequence). Trimming at V came to 1 base and at J to 7 bases, leaving 7 bases not matched to a gene. The CDR3 is CASSQGWTSGSGEQYF. The CDR3 DNA reads TGTGCCAGCAGCCAAGGTTGGACTAGCGGGAGCGGAGAGCAGTACTTC.

This chain connects TRBV27 to TRBJ2-7; possible D gene TRBD2, 5 bases. This CDR3 is 14 amino acids long. Trimming left V 2 bases short and J 3 bases short, with 11 bases between. Germline V gene lookup returns CDR1 MNHEY and CDR2 SMNVEV (reference sequence). The CDR3 nucleotides read TGTGCCAGCAGTTTAGGCGGGTTCTTCTACGAGCAGTACTTC. This codes for CASSLGGFFYEQYF.

There are a few counts of this clone. The V call is TRBV7-9, the J call TRBJ2-2; 8 positions agree with TRBD2. This CDR3 region has 19 residues. CDR1 and CDR2 from the germline V gene are SEHNR and FQNEAQ (reference sequence). V lost 5 bases and J lost 5; bases outside the gene matches: 19. CDR3 loop: CASSNPVRLATLKTGELFF. The CDR3 DNA reads TGTGCCAGCAGCAACCCTGTCAGACTAGCGACCCTAAAAACCGGGGAGCTGTTTTTT.

V gene TRBV6-5 combines with J gene TRBJ2-4; D perhaps matches TRBD2 (5 bases). V dropped 6 bases and J dropped 8 bases, with 14 bases sitting between them. Germline CDR1 MNHEY, CDR2 SVGAGI. The CDR3 has 13 residues. The DNA for the CDR3 is TGTGCCAGCAGGGACTCCGCCAGAGACATTCAGTACTTC. This translates into CASRDSARDIQYF.

The J gene is TRBJ2-1, the V gene TRBV19; D perhaps matches TRBD1 (5 bases). V was trimmed by 1 base and J by 5 bases, leaving 24 bases between them. Germline CDR1 is LNHDA and CDR2 is SQIVND (reference sequence). The CDR3 covers 19 residues. The CDR3 sequence: CASSIGRRAADGHNNEQFF. CDR3 nucleotide sequence: TGTGCCAGTAGTATAGGAAGAAGGGCAGCAGACGGACACAACAATGAGCAGTTCTTC.